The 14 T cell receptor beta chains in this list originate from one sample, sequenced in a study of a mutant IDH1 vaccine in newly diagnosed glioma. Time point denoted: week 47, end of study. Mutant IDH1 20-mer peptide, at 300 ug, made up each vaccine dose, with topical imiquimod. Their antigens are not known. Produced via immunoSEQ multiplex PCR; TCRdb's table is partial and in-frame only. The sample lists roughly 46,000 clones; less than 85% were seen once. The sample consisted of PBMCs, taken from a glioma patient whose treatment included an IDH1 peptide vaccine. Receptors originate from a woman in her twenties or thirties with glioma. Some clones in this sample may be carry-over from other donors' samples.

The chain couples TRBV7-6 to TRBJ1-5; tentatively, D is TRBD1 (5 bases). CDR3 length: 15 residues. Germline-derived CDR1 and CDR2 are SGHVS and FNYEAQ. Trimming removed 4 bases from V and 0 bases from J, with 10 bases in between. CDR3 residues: CASSSQVNSNQPQHF. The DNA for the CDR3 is TGTGCCAGCAGCTCACAGGTTAATAGCAATCAGCCCCAGCATTTT.

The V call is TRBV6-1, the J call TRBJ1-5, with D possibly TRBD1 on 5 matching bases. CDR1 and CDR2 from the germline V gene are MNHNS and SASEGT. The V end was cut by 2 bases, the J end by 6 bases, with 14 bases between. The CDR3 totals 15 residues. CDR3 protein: CASSENRKGSQPQHF. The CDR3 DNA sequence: TGTGCCAGCAGTGAAAACAGGAAAGGGAGTCAGCCCCAGCATTTT.

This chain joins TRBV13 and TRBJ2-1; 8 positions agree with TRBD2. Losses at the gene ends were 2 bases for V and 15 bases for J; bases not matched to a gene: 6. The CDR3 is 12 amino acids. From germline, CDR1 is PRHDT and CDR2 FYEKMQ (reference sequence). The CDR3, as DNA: TGTGCCAGCAGCTTACACGGGAGGGAGGTGTTCTTC. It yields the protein CASSLHGREVFF.

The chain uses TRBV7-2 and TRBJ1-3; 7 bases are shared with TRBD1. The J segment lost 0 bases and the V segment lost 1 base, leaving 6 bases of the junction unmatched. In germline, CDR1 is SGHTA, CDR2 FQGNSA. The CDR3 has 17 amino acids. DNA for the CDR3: TGTGCCAGCAGCTTAGTCGGGACAGCCCACTCTGGAAACACCATATATTTT. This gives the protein CASSLVGTAHSGNTIYF.

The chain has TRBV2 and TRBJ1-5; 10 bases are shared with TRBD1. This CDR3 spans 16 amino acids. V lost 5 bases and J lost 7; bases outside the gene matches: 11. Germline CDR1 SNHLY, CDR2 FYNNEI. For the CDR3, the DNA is TGTGCCAGCAGTACGGGGTCGACAGGGGGCAGGCAGCCCCAGCATTTT. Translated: CASSTGSTGGRQPQHF.

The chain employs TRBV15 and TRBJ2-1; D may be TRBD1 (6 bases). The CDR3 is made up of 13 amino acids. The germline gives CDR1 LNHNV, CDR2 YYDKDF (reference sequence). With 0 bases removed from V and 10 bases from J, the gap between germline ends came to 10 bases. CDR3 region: CATSRDQGREQFF. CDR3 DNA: TGTGCCACCAGCAGAGATCAGGGGCGGGAGCAGTTCTTC.

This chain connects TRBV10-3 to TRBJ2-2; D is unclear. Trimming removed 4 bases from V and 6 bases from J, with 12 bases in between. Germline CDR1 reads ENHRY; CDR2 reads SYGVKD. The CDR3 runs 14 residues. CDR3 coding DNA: TGTGCCATCAGTGCCTGGGATATAGCCGGGGAGCTGTTTTTT. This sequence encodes CAISAWDIAGELFF.

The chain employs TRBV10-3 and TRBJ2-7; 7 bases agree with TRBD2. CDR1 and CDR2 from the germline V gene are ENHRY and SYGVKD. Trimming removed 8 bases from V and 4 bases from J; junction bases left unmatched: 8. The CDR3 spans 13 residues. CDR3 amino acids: CAIRAREGYEQYF. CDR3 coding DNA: TGTGCCATCCGCGCAAGGGAGGGTTACGAGCAGTACTTC.

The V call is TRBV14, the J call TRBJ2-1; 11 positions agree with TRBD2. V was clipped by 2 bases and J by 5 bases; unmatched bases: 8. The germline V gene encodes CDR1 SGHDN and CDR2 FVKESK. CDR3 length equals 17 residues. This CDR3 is CASSQYISGRANNEQFF. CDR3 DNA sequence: TGTGCCAGCAGCCAATACATTAGCGGGAGGGCCAACAATGAGCAGTTCTTC. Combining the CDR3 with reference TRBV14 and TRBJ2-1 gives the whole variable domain EAGVTQFPSHSVIEKGQTVTLRCDPISGHDNLYWYRRVMGKEIKFLLHFVKESKQDESGMPNNRFLAERTGGTYSTLKVQPAELEDSGVYFCASSQYISGRANNEQFFGPGTRLTVL.

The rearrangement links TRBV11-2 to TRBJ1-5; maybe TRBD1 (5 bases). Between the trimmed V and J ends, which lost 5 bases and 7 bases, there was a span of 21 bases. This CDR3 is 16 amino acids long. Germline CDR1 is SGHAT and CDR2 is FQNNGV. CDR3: CASSHTRGGVGQPQHF. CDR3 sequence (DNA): TGTGCCAGCAGCCACACAAGGGGAGGGGTTGGCCAGCCCCAGCATTTT.

The CDR3 sequence: CASSPDSNYGYTF. Here the CDR3 DNA reads TGCGCCAGCAGTCCTGACAGTAACTATGGCTACACCTTC. The rearrangement links TRBV4-1 to TRBJ1-2; D possibly corresponds to TRBD1 (5 bases). The V end was cut by 6 bases, the J end by 1 base, with 9 bases between. Germline V lookup: CDR1 MGHRA, CDR2 YSYEKL. The CDR3 covers 13 residues.

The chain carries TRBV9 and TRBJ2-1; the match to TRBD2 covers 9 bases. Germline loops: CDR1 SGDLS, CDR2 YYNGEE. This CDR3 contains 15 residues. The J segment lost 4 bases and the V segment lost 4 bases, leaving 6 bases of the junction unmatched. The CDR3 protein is CASSKTSGKYNEQFF. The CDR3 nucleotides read TGTGCCAGCAGCAAGACTAGCGGAAAATACAATGAGCAGTTCTTC.

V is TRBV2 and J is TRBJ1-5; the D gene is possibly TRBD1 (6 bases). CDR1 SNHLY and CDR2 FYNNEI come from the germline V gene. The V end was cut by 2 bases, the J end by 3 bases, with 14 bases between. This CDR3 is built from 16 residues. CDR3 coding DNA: TGTGCCAGCAGTGAAACCCCGGACAGACCCAATCAGCCCCAGCATTTT. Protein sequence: CASSETPDRPNQPQHF.

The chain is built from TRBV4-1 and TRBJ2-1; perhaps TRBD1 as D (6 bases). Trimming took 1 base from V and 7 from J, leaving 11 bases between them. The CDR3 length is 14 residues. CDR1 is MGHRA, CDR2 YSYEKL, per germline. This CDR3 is CASSQVGRGNEQFF. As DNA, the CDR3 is TGCGCCAGCAGCCAAGTAGGCAGGGGTAATGAGCAGTTCTTC.